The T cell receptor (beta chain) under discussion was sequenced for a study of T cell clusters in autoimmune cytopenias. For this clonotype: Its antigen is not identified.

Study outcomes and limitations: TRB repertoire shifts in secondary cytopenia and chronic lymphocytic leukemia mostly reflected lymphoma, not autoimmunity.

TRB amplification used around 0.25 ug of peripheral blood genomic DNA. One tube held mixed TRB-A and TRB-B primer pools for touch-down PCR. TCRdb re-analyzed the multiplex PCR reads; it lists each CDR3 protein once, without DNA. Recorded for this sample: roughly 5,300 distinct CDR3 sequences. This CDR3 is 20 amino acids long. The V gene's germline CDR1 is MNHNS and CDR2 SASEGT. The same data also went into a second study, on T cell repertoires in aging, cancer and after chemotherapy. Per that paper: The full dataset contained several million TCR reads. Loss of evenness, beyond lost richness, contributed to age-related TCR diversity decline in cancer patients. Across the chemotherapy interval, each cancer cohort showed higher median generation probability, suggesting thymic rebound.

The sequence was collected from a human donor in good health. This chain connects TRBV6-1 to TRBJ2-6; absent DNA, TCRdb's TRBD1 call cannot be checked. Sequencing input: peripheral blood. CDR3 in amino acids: CASKWFSSGQGARGANVLTF.